This T cell receptor beta chain is drawn from a study of beta chain features in type 1 diabetes. In total, each donor contributed a single heparinised blood draw that averaged about 100 mL. This clone has more than one count but fewer than ten. Its antigen remains unknown. The sequenced template was cDNA made from the entire isolated RNA. Sequencing used immunoSEQ multiplex PCR; TCRdb keeps in-frame clones, though not all of them. This table holds about 320,000 clones, around 15% found once. The CDR3 runs 15 residues. Unmatched junction bases numbered 6, after V lost 5 bases and J lost 2 bases. Germline-derived CDR1 and CDR2 are SGHTA and FQGTGA. Study observations and caveats: Lower insertion and higher deletion counts appeared at VDJ junctions in type 1 diabetes patients. Sequencing used cDNA, and cells with high TCR expression could therefore be over-represented. All four CD4+ subsets from Type 1 diabetes patients carried moderately but significantly shorter TCRB CDR3s.

Material for sequencing was central memory CD4+ T cells from blood. J is TRBJ2-5 and V is TRBV7-3; TRBD1 matches 9 bases. The source is a man younger than 40 in good health. The CDR3 DNA follows: TGTGCCAGCAGCCGGGGACAGGGACCACAAGAGACCCAGTACTTC. Its protein product is CASSRGQGPQETQYF. Supplemented by reference TRBV7-3 and TRBJ2-5, the full variable domain reads GAGVSQTPSNKVTEKGKYVELRCDPISGHTALYWYRQSLGQGPEFLIYFQGTGAADDSGLPNDRFFAVRPEGSVSTLKIQRTERGDSAVYLCASSRGQGPQETQYFGPGTRLLVL.